This T cell receptor beta chain was documented in a study of CD8+ T cells in alopecia areata. Overall study findings and caveats: Lesional scalp exceeded normal scalp in clonality, especially in alopecia totalis/universalis.

Concerning this clone itself: Its target is not known.

The CDR3 sequence is 13 residues long. Per germline, CDR1 MNHNY and CDR2 SVGAGI (reference sequence). V lost 11 bases to trimming and J lost 1 base, with 14 bases between them. cDNA prepared by RNA extraction and subsequent reverse transcription served as the template for sequencing. Sequencing used immunoSEQ multiplex PCR; TCRdb keeps in-frame clones, though not all of them. This sample has roughly 250,000 clones, with 65% to 70% found just once. Separation by sorting yielded CD4+ and CD8+ T cells from PBMCs. Sequencing used CD4+ T cells sorted from blood, obtained at week 0. The chain recombines TRBV6-6 with TRBJ2-5, with D possibly being TRBD1 (6 bases). The sequence was obtained from a human donor with alopecia areata. The CDR3 DNA reads as TGTGCCTGGGCGACAGGAGCCCAAGAGACCCAGTACTTC. It specifies CAWATGAQETQYF.